This T cell receptor beta chain derives from a study of beta chain features in type 1 diabetes. CDR3 length equals 16 residues. The junction had 5 bases not matched to a gene; V was cut back by 3 bases and J by 6 bases. CDR1 is LNHNV, CDR2 YYDKDF, per germline (reference sequence). Every isolated RNA sample was fully reverse transcribed, so sequencing captured expressed TCRB transcripts. Here immunoSEQ multiplex PCR was the method, and the copy in TCRdb shows in-frame clones only, minus some. Of about half a million clones in the sample, approximately 31% are singletons; the top ten hold 0.05% to 0.065%. This clone was detected a few times.

The chain combines TRBV15 with TRBJ2-3; 14 bases align to TRBD2. The sample consisted of naive CD4+ T cells from blood. This TCR was sampled from a man between 18 and 35 years old in good health. CDR3 sequence: CATSRGTSGGLDTQYF. As DNA, the CDR3 is TGTGCCACCAGCAGGGGGACTAGCGGGGGATTGGATACGCAGTATTTT.